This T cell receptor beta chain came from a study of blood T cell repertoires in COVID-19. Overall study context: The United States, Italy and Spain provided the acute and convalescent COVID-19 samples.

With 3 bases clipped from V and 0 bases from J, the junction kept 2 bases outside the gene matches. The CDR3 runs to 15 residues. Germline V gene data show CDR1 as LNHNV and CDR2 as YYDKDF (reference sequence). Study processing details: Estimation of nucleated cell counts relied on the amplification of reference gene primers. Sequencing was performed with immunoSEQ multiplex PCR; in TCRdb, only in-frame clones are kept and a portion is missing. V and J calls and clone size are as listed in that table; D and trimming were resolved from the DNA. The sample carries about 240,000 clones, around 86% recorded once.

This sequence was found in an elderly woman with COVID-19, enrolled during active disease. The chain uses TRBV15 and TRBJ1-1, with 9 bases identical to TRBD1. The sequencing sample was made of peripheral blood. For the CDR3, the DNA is TGTGCCACCAGCAGGGGACAGGGAATGAACACTGAAGCTTTCTTT. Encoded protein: CATSRGQGMNTEAFF.